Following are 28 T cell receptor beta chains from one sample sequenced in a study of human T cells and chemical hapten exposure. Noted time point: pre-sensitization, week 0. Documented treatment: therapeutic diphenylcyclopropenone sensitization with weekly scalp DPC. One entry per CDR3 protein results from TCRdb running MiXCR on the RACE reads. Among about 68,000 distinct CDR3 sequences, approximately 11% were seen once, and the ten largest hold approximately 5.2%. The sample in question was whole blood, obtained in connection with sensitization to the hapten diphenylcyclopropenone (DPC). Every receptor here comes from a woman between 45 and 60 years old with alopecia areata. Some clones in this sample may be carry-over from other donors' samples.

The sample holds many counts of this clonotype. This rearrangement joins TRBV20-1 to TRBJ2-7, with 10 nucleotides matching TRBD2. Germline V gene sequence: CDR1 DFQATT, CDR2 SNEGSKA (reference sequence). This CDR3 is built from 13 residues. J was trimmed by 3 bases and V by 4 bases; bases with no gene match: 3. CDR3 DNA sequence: TGCAGTGCTAAAGCGGGAGGGAGCTACGAGCAGTACTTC. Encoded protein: CSAKAGGSYEQYF.

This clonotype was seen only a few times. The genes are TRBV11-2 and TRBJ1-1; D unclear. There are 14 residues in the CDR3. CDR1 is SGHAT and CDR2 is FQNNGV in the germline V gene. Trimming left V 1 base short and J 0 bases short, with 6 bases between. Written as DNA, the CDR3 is TGTGCCAGCAGCTTAGTGGTGTTGAACACTGAAGCTTTCTTT. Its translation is CASSLVVLNTEAFF.

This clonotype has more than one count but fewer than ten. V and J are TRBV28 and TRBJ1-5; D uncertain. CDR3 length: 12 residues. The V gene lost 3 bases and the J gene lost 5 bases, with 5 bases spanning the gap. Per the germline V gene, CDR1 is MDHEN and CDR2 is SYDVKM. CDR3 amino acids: CASSFQDQPQHF. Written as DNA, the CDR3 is TGTGCCAGCAGTTTTCAGGATCAGCCCCAGCATTTT. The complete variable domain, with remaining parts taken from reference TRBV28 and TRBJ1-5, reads DVKVTQSSRYLVKRTGEKVFLECVQDMDHENMFWYRQDPGLGLRLIYFSYDVKMKEKGDIPEGYSVSREKKERFSLILESASTNQTSMYLCASSFQDQPQHFGDGTRLSIL.

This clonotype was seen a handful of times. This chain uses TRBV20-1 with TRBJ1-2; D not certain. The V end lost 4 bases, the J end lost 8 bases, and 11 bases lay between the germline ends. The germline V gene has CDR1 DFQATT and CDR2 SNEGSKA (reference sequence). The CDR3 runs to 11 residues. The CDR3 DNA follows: TGCAGTGCTAACCCTCGGCGGGGCTACACCTTC. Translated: CSANPRRGYTF.

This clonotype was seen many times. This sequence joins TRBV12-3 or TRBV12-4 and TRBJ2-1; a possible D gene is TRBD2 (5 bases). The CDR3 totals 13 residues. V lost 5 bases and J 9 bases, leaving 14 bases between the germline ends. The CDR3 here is CASSILGPREQFF. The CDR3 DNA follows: TGTGCCAGCAGTATACTAGGTCCCCGTGAGCAGTTCTTC.

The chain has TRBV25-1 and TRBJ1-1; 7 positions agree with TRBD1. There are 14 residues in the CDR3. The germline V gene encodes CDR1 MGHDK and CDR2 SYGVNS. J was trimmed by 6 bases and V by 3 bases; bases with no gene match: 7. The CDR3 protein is CASSEAGGTPEAFF. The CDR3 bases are TGTGCCAGCAGTGAGGCAGGGGGGACGCCTGAAGCTTTCTTT. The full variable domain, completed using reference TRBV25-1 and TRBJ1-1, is EADIYQTPRYLVIGTGKKITLECSQTMGHDKMYWYQQDPGMELHLIHYSYGVNSTEKGDLSSESTVSRIRTEHFPLTLESARPSHTSQYLCASSEAGGTPEAFFGQGTRLTVV.

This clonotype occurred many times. CDR3 bases: TGTGCCAGCAGTCCCGACAGGGCTGGGGCCAACGTCCTGACTTTC. This encodes CASSPDRAGANVLTF. This sequence joins TRBV6-1 and TRBJ2-6; 7 bases align to TRBD1. The trim removed 5 bases at V and 2 bases at J, leaving 3 bases unmatched. CDR1 is MNHNS and CDR2 is SASEGT in the germline V gene. The length of the CDR3 is 15 residues.

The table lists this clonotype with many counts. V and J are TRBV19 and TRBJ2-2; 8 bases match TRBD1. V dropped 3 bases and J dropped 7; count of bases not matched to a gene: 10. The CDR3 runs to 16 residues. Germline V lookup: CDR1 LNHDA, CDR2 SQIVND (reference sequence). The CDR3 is CASSIRTGMTGGELFF. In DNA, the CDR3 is TGTGCCAGTAGTATTCGGACAGGGATGACAGGCGGGGAGCTGTTTTTT.

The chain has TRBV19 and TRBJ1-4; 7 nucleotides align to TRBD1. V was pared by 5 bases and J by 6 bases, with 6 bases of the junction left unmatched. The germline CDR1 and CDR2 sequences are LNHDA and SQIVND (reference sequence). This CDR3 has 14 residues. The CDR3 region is CASSRRTGYEKLFF. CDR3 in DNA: TGTGCCAGTAGTCGCCGGACAGGATATGAAAAACTGTTTTTT.

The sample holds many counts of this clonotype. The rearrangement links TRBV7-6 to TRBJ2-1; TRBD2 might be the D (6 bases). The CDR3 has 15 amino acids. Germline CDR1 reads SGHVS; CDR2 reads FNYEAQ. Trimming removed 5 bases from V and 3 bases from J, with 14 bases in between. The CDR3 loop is CASSLFTSNYNEQFF. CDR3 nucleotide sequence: TGTGCCAGCAGCCTCTTTACTAGCAACTACAATGAGCAGTTCTTC.

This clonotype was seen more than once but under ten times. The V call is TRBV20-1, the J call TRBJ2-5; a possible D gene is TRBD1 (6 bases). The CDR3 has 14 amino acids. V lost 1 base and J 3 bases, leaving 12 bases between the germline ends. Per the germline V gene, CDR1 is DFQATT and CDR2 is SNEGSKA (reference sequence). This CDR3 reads CSARGTQGKETQYF. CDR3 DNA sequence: TGCAGTGCTAGAGGCACGCAGGGGAAAGAGACCCAGTACTTC.

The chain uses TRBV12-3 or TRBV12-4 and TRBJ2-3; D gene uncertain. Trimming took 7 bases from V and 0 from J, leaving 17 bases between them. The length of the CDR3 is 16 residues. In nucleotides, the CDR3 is TGTGCCAGCACCTCACGGTCCGTCGGTAGCACAGATACGCAGTATTTT. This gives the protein CASTSRSVGSTDTQYF.

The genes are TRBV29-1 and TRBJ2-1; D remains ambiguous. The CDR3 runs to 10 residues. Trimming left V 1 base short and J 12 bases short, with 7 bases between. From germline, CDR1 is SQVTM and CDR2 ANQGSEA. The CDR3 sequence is CSVEGGGQFF. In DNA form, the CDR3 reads TGCAGCGTTGAAGGCGGCGGGCAGTTCTTC.

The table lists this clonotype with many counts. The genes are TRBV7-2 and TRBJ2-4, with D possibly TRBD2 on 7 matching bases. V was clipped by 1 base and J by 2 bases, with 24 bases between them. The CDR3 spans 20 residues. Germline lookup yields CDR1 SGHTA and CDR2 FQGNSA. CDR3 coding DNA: TGTGCCAGCAGCTTAGGCCCCACCGTGGGAGGGGGATTTACCAAAAACATTCAGTACTTC. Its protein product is CASSLGPTVGGGFTKNIQYF.

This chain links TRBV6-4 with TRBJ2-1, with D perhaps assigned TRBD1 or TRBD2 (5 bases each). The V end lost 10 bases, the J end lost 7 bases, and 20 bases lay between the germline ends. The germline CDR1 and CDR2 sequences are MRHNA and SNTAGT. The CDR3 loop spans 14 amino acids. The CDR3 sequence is CATLRDPRLNEQFF. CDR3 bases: TGTGCCACCTTAAGGGACCCTAGGTTAAATGAGCAGTTCTTC.

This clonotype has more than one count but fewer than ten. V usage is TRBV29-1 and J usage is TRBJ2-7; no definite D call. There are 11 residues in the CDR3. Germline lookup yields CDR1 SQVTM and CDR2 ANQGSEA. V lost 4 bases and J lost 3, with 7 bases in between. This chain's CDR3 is CSVGQVYEQYF. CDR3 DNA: TGCAGCGTTGGGCAGGTCTACGAGCAGTACTTC.

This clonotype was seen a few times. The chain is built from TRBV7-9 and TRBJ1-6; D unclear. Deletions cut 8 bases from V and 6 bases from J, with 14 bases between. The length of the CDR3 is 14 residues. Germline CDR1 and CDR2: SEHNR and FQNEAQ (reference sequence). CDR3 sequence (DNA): TGTGCCAGCCCCTCCGGGTCCCCTAATTCACCCCTCCACTTT. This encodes CASPSGSPNSPLHF. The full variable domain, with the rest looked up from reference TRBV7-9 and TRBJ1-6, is DTGVSQNPRHKITKRGQNVTFRCDPISEHNRLYWYRQTLGQGPEFLTYFQNEAQLEKSRLLSDRFSAERPKGSFSTLEIQRTEQGDSAMYLCASPSGSPNSPLHFGNGTRLTVT.

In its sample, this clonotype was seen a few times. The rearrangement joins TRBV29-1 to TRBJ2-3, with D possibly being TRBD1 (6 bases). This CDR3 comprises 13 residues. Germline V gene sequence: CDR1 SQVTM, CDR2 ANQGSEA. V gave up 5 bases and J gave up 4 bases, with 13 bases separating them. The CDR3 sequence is CSVTRQAADTQYF. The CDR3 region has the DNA TGCAGCGTTACCCGACAGGCAGCAGATACGCAGTATTTT.

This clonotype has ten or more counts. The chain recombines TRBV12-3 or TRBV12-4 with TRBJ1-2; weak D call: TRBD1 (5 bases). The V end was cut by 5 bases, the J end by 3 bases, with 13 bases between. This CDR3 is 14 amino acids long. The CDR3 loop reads CASSRSGWDYGYTF. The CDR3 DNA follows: TGTGCCAGCAGTCGCTCAGGGTGGGACTATGGCTACACCTTC.

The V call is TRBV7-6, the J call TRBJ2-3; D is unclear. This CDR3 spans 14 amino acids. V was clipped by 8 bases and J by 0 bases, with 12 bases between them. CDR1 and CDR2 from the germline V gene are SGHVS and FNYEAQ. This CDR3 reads CASGNGYSTDTQYF. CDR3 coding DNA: TGTGCCAGCGGAAACGGGTATAGCACAGATACGCAGTATTTT.

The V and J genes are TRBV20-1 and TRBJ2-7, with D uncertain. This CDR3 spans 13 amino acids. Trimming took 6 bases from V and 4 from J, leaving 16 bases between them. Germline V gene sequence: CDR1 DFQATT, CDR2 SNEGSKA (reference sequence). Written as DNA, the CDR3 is TGCAGTGCCCCGAAGACCCAACAGTACGAGCAGTACTTC. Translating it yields CSAPKTQQYEQYF.

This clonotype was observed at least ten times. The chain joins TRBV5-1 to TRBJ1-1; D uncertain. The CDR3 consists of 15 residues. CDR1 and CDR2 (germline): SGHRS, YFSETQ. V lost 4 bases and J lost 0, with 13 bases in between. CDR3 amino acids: CASSPPQPLNTEAFF. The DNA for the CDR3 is TGCGCCAGCAGCCCGCCTCAGCCTTTGAACACTGAAGCTTTCTTT.

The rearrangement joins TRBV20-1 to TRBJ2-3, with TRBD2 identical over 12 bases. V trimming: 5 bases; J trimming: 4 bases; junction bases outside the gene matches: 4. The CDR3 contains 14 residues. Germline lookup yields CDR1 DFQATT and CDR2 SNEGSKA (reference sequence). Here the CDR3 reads CSASLAGGPDTQYF. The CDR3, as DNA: TGCAGTGCTTCACTAGCGGGAGGCCCAGATACGCAGTATTTT.

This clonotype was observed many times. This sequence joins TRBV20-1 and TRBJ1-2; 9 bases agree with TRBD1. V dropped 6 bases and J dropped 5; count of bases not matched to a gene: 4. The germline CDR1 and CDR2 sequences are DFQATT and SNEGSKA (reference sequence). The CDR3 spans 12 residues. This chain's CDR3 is CSARDRVYGYTF. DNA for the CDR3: TGCAGTGCACGGGACAGGGTTTATGGCTACACCTTC.

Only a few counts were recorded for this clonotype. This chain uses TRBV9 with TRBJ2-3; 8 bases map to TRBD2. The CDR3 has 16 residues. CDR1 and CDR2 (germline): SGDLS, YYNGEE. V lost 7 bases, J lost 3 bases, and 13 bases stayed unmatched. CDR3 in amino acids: CASSKLGASGTDTQYF. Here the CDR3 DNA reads TGTGCCAGCTCAAAACTTGGGGCTAGCGGGACAGATACGCAGTATTTT.

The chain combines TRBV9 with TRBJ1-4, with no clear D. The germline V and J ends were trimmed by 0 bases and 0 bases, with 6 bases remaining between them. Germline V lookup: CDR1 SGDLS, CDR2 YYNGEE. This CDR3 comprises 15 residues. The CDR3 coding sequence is TGTGCCAGCAGCGTAGGGCCCACAACTAATGAAAAACTGTTTTTT. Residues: CASSVGPTTNEKLFF.

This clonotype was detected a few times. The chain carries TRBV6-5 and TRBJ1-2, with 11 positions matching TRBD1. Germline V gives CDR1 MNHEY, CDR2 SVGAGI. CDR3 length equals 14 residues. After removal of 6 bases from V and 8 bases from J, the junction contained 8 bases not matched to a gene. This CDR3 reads CASRPGQGVNGYTF. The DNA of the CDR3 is TGTGCCAGCAGGCCGGGACAGGGGGTAAACGGCTACACCTTC.

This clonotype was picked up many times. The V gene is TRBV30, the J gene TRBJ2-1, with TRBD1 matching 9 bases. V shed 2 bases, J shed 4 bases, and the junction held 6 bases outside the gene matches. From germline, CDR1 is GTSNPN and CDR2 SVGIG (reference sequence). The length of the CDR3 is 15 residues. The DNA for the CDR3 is TGTGCCTGGAGTCTTCCGGGACAGGGATACAATGAGCAGTTCTTC. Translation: CAWSLPGQGYNEQFF.